This T cell receptor (beta chain) was sequenced during a study of T cell changes during pregnancy in multiple sclerosis. The repertoire was sequenced with immunoSEQ multiplex PCR; TCRdb's copy has only in-frame clones and lacks some. The sample includes more than 20,000 clones, about 82% of them seen just once. V lost 2 bases and J lost 6, with 20 bases in between. The CDR3 covers 17 residues. CDR1 is LGHNA, CDR2 YSLEER, per germline. The rearrangement joins TRBV4-3 to TRBJ1-3, with D perhaps matching TRBD1 (5 bases). Here the sequenced sample was CD8+ T cells from peripheral blood mononuclear cells, taken in the first trimester of pregnancy. The sequence derives from a female donor in good health, enrolled as a control in a pregnancy study. Written as DNA, the CDR3 is TGCGCCAGCAGCCAATCCATGGGGGGGGGAATATTAAACACCATATATTTT. Translated: CASSQSMGGGILNTIYF.